The 10 T cell receptor beta chains reported below all come from one sample, sequenced in a study of T-cell memory formation after mild COVID-19. A single record per CDR3 protein comes from TCRdb applying MiXCR to the 5' RACE reads. The sample shows approximately 490,000 distinct CDR3 sequences, around 21% of them seen only once. Specimen: PBMCs or a T cell subset sorted from them (not recorded which). Receptors were obtained from an adult woman who had mild COVID-19 (a few samples of this study predate the infection). Cell type and time point are not known.

The gene calls are TRBV7-3 and TRBJ2-1; 14 nucleotides line up with TRBD2. This CDR3 region has 18 residues. V gave up 4 bases and J gave up 9 bases; unmatched junction bases: 14. Germline assignment: CDR1 SGHTA and CDR2 FQGTGA. CDR3 loop: CASSSSGTSGGRPREQFF. The CDR3 nucleotides are TGTGCCAGCAGCTCCTCCGGGACTAGCGGGGGCCGTCCCCGTGAGCAGTTCTTC.

The CDR3: CASSFPQAGESTDTQYF. The CDR3 nucleotides are TGTGCCAGCAGTTTCCCTCAAGCGGGGGAAAGCACAGATACGCAGTATTTT. The chain links TRBV12-3 or TRBV12-4 to TRBJ2-3; TRBD2 agrees at 8 bases. Trimming at V came to 3 bases and at J to 0 bases, leaving 8 bases not matched to a gene. The CDR3 is 17 amino acids.

V and J are TRBV3-1 and TRBJ2-3; 8 nucleotides match TRBD2. From germline, CDR1 is LGHDT and CDR2 YNNKEL (reference sequence). V lost 0 bases, J lost 0 bases, and 2 bases stayed unmatched. The CDR3 has 16 residues. The chain's CDR3 is CASSQDPSGSTDTQYF. CDR3 coding DNA: TGTGCCAGCAGCCAAGATCCTAGCGGGAGCACAGATACGCAGTATTTT.

Details on this clonotype: The conserved final phenylalanine or tryptophan is absent from the CDR3, which likely points to a read error. No DNA is shown, since the ends of the CDR3 on it are uncertain; the CDR3 is the one TCRdb lists. The chain carries TRBV24-1 and TRBJ2-7; no DNA check was done on the table's D call, TRBD1. Inclusive of both ends, the CDR3 amounts to 13 amino acids. Germline values: CDR1 KGHDR, CDR2 SFDVKD. The CDR3 loop reads CATSDWRQRPSLL.

The chain uses TRBV7-2 and TRBJ1-1; D is perhaps TRBD1 (6 bases). Trimming stripped 0 bases from V and 5 bases from J, with 13 bases between. The germline V gene encodes CDR1 SGHTA and CDR2 FQGNSA. The CDR3 contains 15 residues. DNA for the CDR3: TGTGCCAGCAGCTTAGCCCCGGACAGTGTGACTGAAGCTTTCTTT. As protein: CASSLAPDSVTEAFF.

The V call is TRBV20-1, the J call TRBJ2-6; D may be TRBD1 or TRBD2 (6 bases each). Per the germline V gene, CDR1 is DFQATT and CDR2 is SNEGSKA (reference sequence). CDR3 length: 16 residues. The germline V and J ends were trimmed by 3 bases and 0 bases, with 12 bases remaining between them. The CDR3 protein is CSASGGPSSGANVLTF. The CDR3 DNA is TGCAGTGCTAGCGGGGGCCCTAGCTCTGGGGCCAACGTCCTGACTTTC.

The rearrangement joins TRBV5-1 to TRBJ2-2; perhaps TRBD1 as D (6 bases). V lost 1 base and J 2 bases, leaving 9 bases between the germline ends. From germline, CDR1 is SGHRS and CDR2 YFSETQ. The CDR3 contains 15 residues. Here the CDR3 DNA reads TGCGCCAGCAGCTTGAAACAGGGTAACACCGGGGAGCTGTTTTTT. Translated, it gives CASSLKQGNTGELFF.

V and J are TRBV2 and TRBJ1-2; no definite D call. The V gene's germline CDR1 is SNHLY and CDR2 FYNNEI. V dropped 4 bases and J dropped 7 bases, with 13 bases sitting between them. The CDR3 spans 13 residues. The CDR3 DNA reads as TGTGCCAGCAGTGTATTGGGGATTTCTGGCTACACCTTC. This translates into CASSVLGISGYTF. The whole variable domain, remainder taken from reference TRBV2 and TRBJ1-2, is EPEVTQTPSHQVTQMGQEVILRCVPISNHLYFYWYRQILGQKVEFLVSFYNNEISEKSEIFDDQFSVERPDGSNFTLKIRSTKLEDSAMYFCASSVLGISGYTFGSGTRLTVV.

This clonotype has only a few counts. V usage is TRBV5-1 and J usage is TRBJ2-5; D is uncertain. Trimming took off 4 bases at V and 5 bases at J, with 12 bases between the two ends. Germline values: CDR1 SGHRS, CDR2 YFSETQ. CDR3 size: 13 residues. The CDR3 nucleotides are TGCGCCAGCAGCCCCCCGTTGGGTGAGACCCAGTACTTC. Amino acid sequence: CASSPPLGETQYF.

This sequence joins TRBV2 and TRBJ1-1, with a tentative D call TRBD1 (6 bases). CDR3 length: 13 residues. V lost 2 bases to trimming and J lost 4 bases, with 8 bases between them. Germline V gene sequence: CDR1 SNHLY, CDR2 FYNNEI. The CDR3 loop reads CASSERGVTEAFF. Here the CDR3 DNA reads TGTGCCAGCAGTGAAAGGGGGGTCACTGAAGCTTTCTTT.